The next 24 T cell receptor beta chains were all read from a single sample in a study of cytomegalovirus exposure and HLA in healthy donors. The PCR made use of 60 Vbeta and 13 Jbeta primers. This table comes from immunoSEQ multiplex PCR, and its TCRdb copy is limited to in-frame clones, with some not included. This sample has approximately 69,000 clones, with approximately 74% found just once. The sequenced sample was PBMCs. The receptor set was obtained from a woman in her twenties or thirties in good health and CMV-seropositive.

This rearrangement joins TRBV5-4 to TRBJ1-4; 7 bases agree with TRBD1. The CDR3 has 15 amino acids. Trimming removed 4 bases from V and 1 base from J; junction bases left unmatched: 4. The V gene's germline CDR1 is SGHNT and CDR2 YYREEE (reference sequence). The CDR3: CASSLRTGTNEKLFF. CDR3 bases: TGTGCCAGCAGCCTCCGGACAGGAACTAATGAAAAACTGTTTTTT.

This clone was observed once. The genes are TRBV5-1 and TRBJ2-3, with D uncertain. The CDR3 extends over 12 amino acids. V was pared by 7 bases and J by 7 bases, with 13 bases between. Germline V gene data show CDR1 as SGHRS and CDR2 as YFSETQ. The CDR3 loop reads CASYSDGYTQYF. The CDR3 nucleotides are TGCGCCAGCTACTCCGACGGGTATACGCAGTATTTT. The full variable domain, completed using reference TRBV5-1 and TRBJ2-3, is KAGVTQTPRYLIKTRGQQVTLSCSPISGHRSVSWYQQTPGQGLQFLFEYFSETQRNKGNFPGRFSGRQFSNSRSEMNVSTLELGDSALYLCASYSDGYTQYFGPGTRLTVL.

Regarding this clone: This may come from a read error, since a much larger clone is one base off. The same CDR3 arises from other DNA sequences in this sample as well. The chain links TRBV4-1 to TRBJ1-2; unclear D gene. Germline V lookup: CDR1 MGHRA, CDR2 YSYEKL. V was cut by 2 bases and J by 3 bases, with 7 bases left in between. The CDR3 contains 13 residues. CDR3 sequence reads: CASSQRQDYGYTF. Here the CDR3 DNA reads TGCGCCAGCAGCCAAAGGCAGGACTATGGCTACACCTTC.

The V call is TRBV2, the J call TRBJ1-1, with 7 bases fitting TRBD1. Trimming removed 7 bases from V and 6 bases from J; junction bases left unmatched: 5. The CDR3 is 12 residues long. CDR1 and CDR2 (germline): SNHLY, FYNNEI. The CDR3 nucleotides are TGTGCCAGCACTACAGACAGGGCTGAAGCTTTCTTT. Protein product: CASTTDRAEAFF.

V gene TRBV7-8 combines with J gene TRBJ1-1; possible D gene TRBD1, 5 bases. Trimming removed 2 bases from V and 4 bases from J, with 11 bases in between. In germline, CDR1 is SGHVS, CDR2 FQNEAQ. The CDR3 has 14 residues. This CDR3 is CASSLSPGGTEAFF. In DNA form, the CDR3 reads TGTGCCAGCAGCTTATCCCCGGGGGGCACTGAAGCTTTCTTT.

CDR3 amino acids: CASRAGGESNQPQHF. For the CDR3, the DNA is TGTGCCAGCAGGGCAGGGGGCGAGAGCAATCAGCCCCAGCATTTT. V gene TRBV2 combines with J gene TRBJ1-5; 8 bases match TRBD1. Germline-derived CDR1 and CDR2 are SNHLY and FYNNEI. The length of the CDR3 is 15 residues. V was pared by 6 bases and J by 1 base, with 5 bases of the junction left unmatched. Full variable domain (missing parts from reference TRBV2 and TRBJ1-5): EPEVTQTPSHQVTQMGQEVILRCVPISNHLYFYWYRQILGQKVEFLVSFYNNEISEKSEIFDDQFSVERPDGSNFTLKIRSTKLEDSAMYFCASRAGGESNQPQHFGDGTRLSIL.

This chain joins TRBV6-5 and TRBJ2-2, with D possibly being TRBD1 (6 bases). Germline values: CDR1 MNHEY, CDR2 SVGAGI. Trimming cost V 7 bases and J 6 bases, with 15 bases left between them. The length of the CDR3 is 14 residues. DNA of the CDR3: TGTGCCAGCAAAAAAAGTCAGGGGTCCGGGGAGCTGTTTTTT. It specifies CASKKSQGSGELFF.

This sequence joins TRBV9 and TRBJ2-2, with unresolved D. Germline V gene data show CDR1 as SGDLS and CDR2 as YYNGEE. CDR3 length: 14 amino acids. V lost 0 bases, J lost 3 bases, and 6 bases lay in between. The CDR3 sequence: CASSVGQYTGELFF. The CDR3 nucleotides are TGTGCCAGCAGCGTAGGGCAGTACACCGGGGAGCTGTTTTTT.

The chain carries TRBV25-1 and TRBJ1-5; D gene unclear. This CDR3 has 14 residues. Germline CDR1 is MGHDK and CDR2 is SYGVNS. V shed 6 bases and J shed 7 bases, with 16 bases lying between them. The CDR3: CASSPRENGQPQHF. CDR3 sequence (DNA): TGTGCCAGCAGCCCCCGAGAGAACGGGCAGCCCCAGCATTTT.

This clone occurred a few times. V usage is TRBV6-5 and J usage is TRBJ2-3, with TRBD2 identical over 7 bases. J gave up 5 bases and V 9 bases, and 14 bases lay outside the gene matches. The CDR3 is 15 amino acids. Germline V gives CDR1 MNHEY, CDR2 SVGAGI. CDR3: CASKRSAGVGDTQYF. DNA for the CDR3: TGTGCCAGTAAACGCTCCGCGGGAGTAGGAGATACGCAGTATTTT.

CDR3 DNA: TGTGCCAGCAGTTCACTCCCTTCGGGCTCTGGAAACACCATATATTTT. Its translation is CASSSLPSGSGNTIYF. The J gene is TRBJ1-3, the V gene TRBV6-5; D is uncertain. The CDR3 loop spans 16 amino acids. Germline V gives CDR1 MNHEY, CDR2 SVGAGI. Trimming stripped 4 bases from V and 0 bases from J, with 13 bases between.

This clone turned up a few times. The chain recombines TRBV19 with TRBJ2-2; 7 bases match TRBD2. Germline V gives CDR1 LNHDA, CDR2 SQIVND (reference sequence). The J segment lost 6 bases and the V segment lost 7 bases, leaving 5 bases of the junction unmatched. The length of the CDR3 is 13 residues. CDR3 sequence reads: CASINRGAGELFF. The CDR3, as DNA: TGTGCCAGTATCAATCGGGGGGCCGGGGAGCTGTTTTTT.

The J gene is TRBJ1-2, the V gene TRBV7-9; D not certain. Germline lookup yields CDR1 SEHNR and CDR2 FQNEAQ (reference sequence). The V end was cut by 1 base, the J end by 6 bases, with 15 bases between. This CDR3 region has 15 residues. CDR3 coding DNA: TGTGCCAGCAGCTTAGGACTTTCGGGATGGGATGGCTACACCTTC. Translation: CASSLGLSGWDGYTF.

The gene calls are TRBV7-3 and TRBJ2-2, with TRBD1 identical over 8 bases. In germline, CDR1 is SGHTA, CDR2 FQGTGA. This CDR3 contains 15 residues. The trim removed 4 bases at V and 4 bases at J, leaving 5 bases unmatched. CDR3 nucleotides: TGTGCCAGCAGCTCCCGACAGGGGCGCACCGGGGAGCTGTTTTTT. Protein sequence: CASSSRQGRTGELFF.

The chain recombines TRBV10-2 with TRBJ1-2; TRBD1 matches 8 bases. Germline-derived CDR1 and CDR2 are WSHSY and SAAADI. Trimming at V came to 0 bases and at J to 4 bases, leaving 4 bases not matched to a gene. The CDR3 runs 15 residues. CDR3 region: CASSESRTGIYGYTF. The CDR3, as DNA: TGCGCCAGCAGTGAGTCGCGGACAGGGATCTATGGCTACACCTTC.

The V and J genes are TRBV29-1 and TRBJ2-7; D might be TRBD2 (6 bases). V gave up 5 bases and J gave up 7 bases, with 18 bases separating them. This CDR3 has 13 residues. Germline CDR1 is SQVTM and CDR2 is ANQGSEA. The CDR3 DNA sequence: TGCAGCGTTACCGGAGGGGCGTCGAATGAGCAGTACTTC. Translated: CSVTGGASNEQYF.

This clone has just a few counts. The genes are TRBV9 and TRBJ1-1, with 10 positions matching TRBD1. The germline V gene encodes CDR1 SGDLS and CDR2 YYNGEE. V dropped 6 bases and J dropped 0; count of bases not matched to a gene: 8. The CDR3 sequence is 16 residues long. The CDR3 here is CASTRQGAGLNTEAFF. CDR3 nucleotides: TGTGCCAGCACCCGACAGGGGGCCGGGTTGAACACTGAAGCTTTCTTT. Filled out from reference TRBV9 and TRBJ1-1, the complete variable domain reads DSGVTQTPKHLITATGQRVTLRCSPRSGDLSVYWYQQSLDQGLQFLIQYYNGEERAKGNILERFSAQQFPDLHSELNLSSLELGDSALYFCASTRQGAGLNTEAFFGQGTRLTVV.

J is TRBJ1-1 and V is TRBV18; TRBD1 is a possible D gene (6 bases). From germline, CDR1 is KGHSH and CDR2 LQKENI. The CDR3 loop spans 14 amino acids. Trimming removed 4 bases from V and 3 bases from J, with 12 bases in between. In nucleotides, the CDR3 is TGTGCCAGCTCACTGTCTCGGACAGACACTGAAGCTTTCTTT. This encodes CASSLSRTDTEAFF.

This clone has ten or more counts. V gene TRBV5-6 combines with J gene TRBJ2-7; a possible D gene is TRBD2 (5 bases). Germline V CDR1 and CDR2: SGHDT, YYEEEE. This CDR3 comprises 14 residues. V was trimmed by 4 bases and J by 0 bases, leaving 11 bases between them. CDR3 residues: CASSPVGSSYEQYF. In DNA, the CDR3 is TGTGCCAGCAGCCCGGTGGGGAGCTCCTACGAGCAGTACTTC. Drawing the rest from reference TRBV5-6 and TRBJ2-7, the complete variable domain is DAGVTQSPTHLIKTRGQQVTLRCSPKSGHDTVSWYQQALGQGPQFIFQYYEEEERQRGNFPDRFSGHQFPNYSSELNVNALLLGDSALYLCASSPVGSSYEQYFGPGTRLTVT.

This clone was seen only a few times. The gene calls are TRBV28 and TRBJ1-2; perhaps TRBD1 as D (5 bases). V was trimmed by 6 bases and J by 2 bases, leaving 7 bases between them. Per germline, CDR1 MDHEN and CDR2 SYDVKM. This CDR3 is 12 amino acids long. The CDR3, as DNA: TGTGCCAGCAGGACAGCAAACTATGGCTACACCTTC. Protein product: CASRTANYGYTF.

The chain couples TRBV30 to TRBJ1-4; D perhaps matches TRBD1 (6 bases). CDR1 GTSNPN and CDR2 SVGIG come from the germline V gene (reference sequence). The CDR3 runs to 16 residues. V was cut by 5 bases and J by 0 bases, with 16 bases left in between. This CDR3 reads CAWGPGHLATNEKLFF. The CDR3 coding sequence is TGTGCCTGGGGTCCGGGACACCTTGCAACTAATGAAAAACTGTTTTTT.

The chain joins TRBV29-1 to TRBJ2-3; TRBD2 matches 9 bases. Germline lookup yields CDR1 SQVTM and CDR2 ANQGSEA. The CDR3 contains 14 residues. V was pared by 3 bases and J by 5 bases, with 6 bases of the junction left unmatched. The CDR3 is CSVDGGRAQDTQYF. The CDR3 coding sequence is TGCAGCGTTGATGGCGGGAGGGCCCAAGATACGCAGTATTTT.

The gene calls are TRBV5-6 and TRBJ1-5, with D uncertain. V was pared by 2 bases and J by 5 bases, with 11 bases between. The CDR3 is 14 residues long. Germline values: CDR1 SGHDT, CDR2 YYEEEE. The CDR3 sequence: CASSLSGIHQPQHF. In DNA, the CDR3 is TGTGCCAGCAGCTTATCGGGGATTCATCAGCCCCAGCATTTT. The full variable domain, rest sourced from reference TRBV5-6 and TRBJ1-5, is DAGVTQSPTHLIKTRGQQVTLRCSPKSGHDTVSWYQQALGQGPQFIFQYYEEEERQRGNFPDRFSGHQFPNYSSELNVNALLLGDSALYLCASSLSGIHQPQHFGDGTRLSIL.

This chain uses TRBV5-1 with TRBJ1-5, with a possible D match to TRBD1 (6 bases). CDR1 is SGHRS, CDR2 YFSETQ, per germline. The length of the CDR3 is 14 residues. Trimming left V 1 base short and J 3 bases short, with 8 bases between. The DNA of the CDR3 is TGCGCCAGCAGCTTGAAGGGGGACAATCAGCCCCAGCATTTT. As protein: CASSLKGDNQPQHF.